The 30 T cell receptor beta chains listed next were all sequenced from one sample in a study of blood T cells in healthy people across ages (dated by TCRdb to between 2015 and 2016). The library was generated by 5' RACE. Sequencing relied on an Illumina HiSeq 2500. A second roughly 6 to 12 cycle PCR used a sample-barcoded 5' primer and a J-beta primer mix. The raw public reads went through TCRdb reprocessing: fastp at Q25, MiXCR clone calling, in-frame beta chains kept. Every entry covers one CDR3 protein and lists the most common genes and DNA from its rows. In all, the sample holds 750,000 to 1,000,000 distinct CDR3 sequences, and about 27% of those were seen once. The ten largest make up about 10% of the sample. The data also belong to a second study, concerning T cells of mothers and their children.

The sequenced sample was blood. Receptors were obtained from a woman aged 35 to 49 in good health.

This chain uses TRBV5-1 with TRBJ2-7; D could derive from TRBD1 or TRBD2 (5 bases each). CDR1 is SGHRS, CDR2 YFSETQ, per germline. The CDR3 consists of 14 residues. V was cut by 5 bases and J by 2 bases, with 14 bases left in between. This CDR3 is CASRGTAAPYEQYF. CDR3 sequence (DNA): TGCGCCAGCAGAGGGACGGCTGCCCCCTACGAGCAGTACTTC.

This clonotype has a handful of counts. The chain carries TRBV27 and TRBJ2-1, with 12 bases matching TRBD2. The J segment lost 0 bases and the V segment lost 6 bases, leaving 18 bases of the junction unmatched. CDR1 and CDR2 (germline): MNHEY, SMNVEV (reference sequence). CDR3 length: 21 residues. CDR3: CASSQFIDLMTSGGSYNEQFF. CDR3 bases: TGTGCCAGCAGCCAGTTTATCGACCTAATGACTAGCGGGGGCTCCTACAATGAGCAGTTCTTC.

The V and J genes are TRBV5-1 and TRBJ2-1, with 11 bases fitting TRBD1. This CDR3 has 14 amino acids. Looked up from germline, CDR1 is SGHRS and CDR2 is YFSETQ. V lost 7 bases to trimming and J lost 3 bases; unmatched junction nucleotides: 3. In DNA form, the CDR3 reads TGCGCCAGCGCCGGGACAGGGGGCTACAATGAGCAGTTCTTC. It translates to CASAGTGGYNEQFF.

This clonotype was seen at least ten times. The V gene is TRBV7-9, the J gene TRBJ2-7, with D hard to call. Trimming stripped 1 base from V and 0 bases from J, with 10 bases between. The V gene's germline CDR1 is SEHNR and CDR2 FQNEAQ (reference sequence). This CDR3 comprises 15 residues. CDR3 bases: TGTGCCAGCAGCTTAGACGGCCTGGGCTCCTACGAGCAGTACTTC. Amino acid sequence: CASSLDGLGSYEQYF.

This clonotype was detected many times. This chain uses TRBV28 with TRBJ2-7; 8 nucleotides line up with TRBD1. Germline CDR1 is MDHEN and CDR2 is SYDVKM. CDR3 length: 14 residues. V shed 6 bases and J 4 bases; nucleotides not matched to a gene: 8. The CDR3 DNA is TGTGCCAGCAGAGCCCAGGGGGCGAGGTACGAGCAGTACTTC. It yields the protein CASRAQGARYEQYF.

The rearrangement uses TRBV12-3 or TRBV12-4 and TRBJ1-4; TRBD1 matches at 10 bases. The V and J ends lost 5 bases and 2 bases, in that order; junction bases with no gene match: 5. This CDR3 is built from 16 residues. CDR3 in DNA: TGTGCCAGCAGTACGACAGGGGGCGCGACTAATGAAAAACTGTTTTTT. Its translation is CASSTTGGATNEKLFF.

A few counts support this clonotype. The CDR3: CSVAERVRYGYTF. CDR3 coding DNA: TGCAGCGTTGCTGAGAGGGTTAGATATGGCTACACCTTC. The chain is built from TRBV29-1 and TRBJ1-2; no reliable D call. The V gene lost 4 bases and the J gene lost 5 bases, with 14 bases spanning the gap. The length of the CDR3 is 13 residues. The germline gives CDR1 SQVTM, CDR2 ANQGSEA.

The chain carries TRBV28 and TRBJ1-1, with D hard to call. The CDR3 length is 11 residues. Germline V lookup: CDR1 MDHEN, CDR2 SYDVKM. Trimming stripped 8 bases from V and 4 bases from J, with 8 bases between. CDR3 DNA: TGTGCCAGCCAGGCCGCCACTGAAGCTTTCTTT. Its protein product is CASQAATEAFF. Full variable domain (outside the CDR3, taken from reference TRBV28 and TRBJ1-1): DVKVTQSSRYLVKRTGEKVFLECVQDMDHENMFWYRQDPGLGLRLIYFSYDVKMKEKGDIPEGYSVSREKKERFSLILESASTNQTSMYLCASQAATEAFFGQGTRLTVV.

This clonotype occurred many times. V usage is TRBV5-1 and J usage is TRBJ2-3, with D perhaps TRBD1 (5 bases). The CDR3 is made up of 14 amino acids. Germline V CDR1 and CDR2: SGHRS, YFSETQ. V dropped 3 bases and J dropped 4 bases, with 12 bases sitting between them. The CDR3 region has the DNA TGCGCCAGCAGCTCGGCAGGGATTTCAGATACGCAGTATTTT. Translation: CASSSAGISDTQYF. Full variable domain (remainder filled in from reference TRBV5-1 and TRBJ2-3): KAGVTQTPRYLIKTRGQQVTLSCSPISGHRSVSWYQQTPGQGLQFLFEYFSETQRNKGNFPGRFSGRQFSNSRSEMNVSTLELGDSALYLCASSSAGISDTQYFGPGTRLTVL.

The chain carries TRBV7-9 and TRBJ2-1, with 13 bases aligning to TRBD2. The CDR3 covers 16 residues. V lost 1 base and J lost 8; bases outside the gene matches: 5. Germline V gives CDR1 SEHNR, CDR2 FQNEAQ (reference sequence). CDR3 amino acids: CASSLGGTSGIYEQFF. The CDR3 DNA sequence: TGTGCCAGCAGCTTAGGCGGGACTAGCGGGATCTATGAGCAGTTCTTC. Using reference TRBV7-9 and TRBJ2-1 for the parts outside the CDR3, the full variable domain is DTGVSQNPRHKITKRGQNVTFRCDPISEHNRLYWYRQTLGQGPEFLTYFQNEAQLEKSRLLSDRFSAERPKGSFSTLEIQRTEQGDSAMYLCASSLGGTSGIYEQFFGPGTRLTVL.

This clonotype was counted ten times or more. The chain couples TRBV4-2 to TRBJ2-3; D unresolved. Germline assignment: CDR1 LGHNA and CDR2 YNFKEQ. The CDR3 loop spans 16 amino acids. V shed 5 bases and J shed 2 bases, with 17 bases lying between them. The CDR3 nucleotides read TGTGCCAGCAGCGACGGCCAGCGCACCGTCACAGATACGCAGTATTTT. Translating it yields CASSDGQRTVTDTQYF.

CDR3 DNA: TGTGCCACCAGCAGAGTCGGGACAGTCTACGAGCAGTACTTC. Amino acids: CATSRVGTVYEQYF. The gene calls are TRBV15 and TRBJ2-7; 7 bases are shared with TRBD1. V dropped 1 base and J dropped 3; count of bases not matched to a gene: 3. Germline CDR1 is LNHNV and CDR2 is YYDKDF (reference sequence). CDR3 length: 14 amino acids.

This clonotype was seen more than once but under ten times. Here the CDR3 DNA reads TGTGCCAGCAGCTTAAGCAGGGGGAAAGAGACCCAGTTCTTC. Its protein is CASSLSRGKETQFF. The chain joins TRBV7-9 to TRBJ2-1; 7 bases fit TRBD1. V gave up 2 bases and J gave up 13 bases; unmatched junction bases: 11. Germline V lookup: CDR1 SEHNR, CDR2 FQNEAQ (reference sequence). The CDR3 contains 14 residues.

This clonotype occurred a few times. The chain has TRBV6-2 or TRBV6-3 and TRBJ2-3; 11 bases are a match to TRBD2. This CDR3 has 18 amino acids. V gave up 6 bases and J gave up 3 bases; unmatched junction bases: 14. From germline, CDR1 is MNHEY and CDR2 SVGEGT. The CDR3 reads CASSQGSGGAFGTDTQYF. DNA for the CDR3: TGTGCCAGCAGCCAAGGTAGCGGGGGGGCCTTCGGGACAGATACGCAGTATTTT.

This chain connects TRBV5-5 to TRBJ2-5; D might be TRBD2 (5 bases). CDR1 is SGHKS and CDR2 is YYEKEE in the germline V gene (reference sequence). Trimming stripped 4 bases from V and 11 bases from J, with 24 bases between. The CDR3 covers 15 residues. The CDR3 protein is CASSPEGISYNEQYF. The CDR3 nucleotides read TGTGCCAGCAGCCCAGAGGGTATCTCCTACAATGAGCAGTACTTC.

The chain joins TRBV10-3 to TRBJ1-1; D is perhaps TRBD1 (5 bases). V lost 0 bases and J 7 bases, leaving 15 bases between the germline ends. This CDR3 has 15 amino acids. CDR1 and CDR2 (germline): ENHRY, SYGVKD. CDR3 sequence (DNA): TGTGCCATCAGTGAGTCAGAGGCCCGGGACGGTGAAGCTTTCTTT. Translating gives CAISESEARDGEAFF.

This chain connects TRBV28 to TRBJ1-1; a possible D gene is TRBD1 (6 bases). Trimming removed 9 bases from V and 3 bases from J, with 14 bases in between. Germline-derived CDR1 and CDR2 are MDHEN and SYDVKM. There are 13 residues in the CDR3. CDR3 sequence: CASKQGGYTEAFF. DNA of the CDR3: TGTGCCAGTAAACAGGGCGGGTACACTGAAGCTTTCTTT.

To note about this clonotype: One junction end does not reproduce the germline sequence, and a read error may be involved. The rearrangement joins TRBV9 to TRBJ2-7, with D perhaps matching TRBD2 (7 bases). The J call may be mistaken, given a closer DNA end match to TRBJ2-5. The CDR3 spans 16 residues. Germline CDR1 is SGDLS and CDR2 is YYNGEE. As DNA, the CDR3 is TGTGCCGGCAGCGTAGCCCTTGCCGGGGGGCTCGAGACCCAGTACTTC. It yields the protein CAGSVALAGGLETQYF.

Points on this clonotype: At one end, the junction sequence differs from germline, possibly due to a read error. The rearrangement joins TRBV6-4 to TRBJ2-1; the D is unclear. Germline CDR1 MRHNA, CDR2 SNTAGT. The CDR3 loop spans 13 amino acids. In nucleotides, the CDR3 is TGTGCCAGCAGTGACCTTGCTGGGAATGAACAGTTCTTC. Protein sequence: CASSDLAGNEQFF.

This clonotype was observed many times. The chain couples TRBV5-1 to TRBJ1-2; D ambiguous. V shed 0 bases and J shed 8 bases, with 17 bases lying between them. Germline V gives CDR1 SGHRS, CDR2 YFSETQ. The CDR3 has 15 amino acids. The CDR3 bases are TGCGCCAGCAGCTTGGCTGTGGACGGTGGCGGGGGCTACACCTTC. It specifies CASSLAVDGGGGYTF.

This clonotype turned up a few times. The V gene is TRBV7-2, the J gene TRBJ2-3; the match to TRBD2 covers 8 bases. The CDR3 runs 18 residues. The V gene end was trimmed by 0 bases and the J gene end by 2 bases; junction bases not matched to a gene: 10. Germline values: CDR1 SGHTA, CDR2 FQGNSA. In DNA, the CDR3 is TGTGCCAGCAGCTTAGCGCTGTCACGGGGGGGCAACACAGATACGCAGTATTTT. It specifies CASSLALSRGGNTDTQYF.

This clonotype has ten or more counts. The V gene is TRBV7-2, the J gene TRBJ2-3, with D possibly TRBD2 on 8 matching bases. Trimming cost V 5 bases and J 2 bases, with 20 bases left between them. The CDR3 length is 17 residues. Germline loops: CDR1 SGHTA, CDR2 FQGNSA. The CDR3 DNA follows: TGTGCCAGCAGCCCGCGAGGGGGCGGGGGGACCACAGATACGCAGTATTTT. Its protein product is CASSPRGGGGTTDTQYF.

The chain joins TRBV29-1 to TRBJ2-1; a weak D match, TRBD2 (5 bases). The CDR3 length is 12 residues. CDR1 and CDR2 from the germline V gene are SQVTM and ANQGSEA. Trimming cost V 5 bases and J 10 bases, with 15 bases left between them. CDR3 amino acids: CSVQSSSYEQFF. In DNA, the CDR3 is TGCAGCGTTCAATCTAGCTCCTACGAGCAGTTCTTC.

The chain has TRBV18 and TRBJ1-1; D perhaps matches TRBD1 (5 bases). The germline V gene encodes CDR1 KGHSH and CDR2 LQKENI. V was cut by 2 bases and J by 10 bases, with 17 bases left in between. This CDR3 is 14 amino acids long. CDR3 region: CASSPNRDGRGAFF. The CDR3 coding sequence is TGTGCCAGCTCACCAAACCGGGACGGGAGAGGAGCTTTCTTT.

This clonotype was seen at least ten times. The chain is built from TRBV28 and TRBJ2-7, with TRBD1 identical over 9 bases. Looked up from germline, CDR1 is MDHEN and CDR2 is SYDVKM. The CDR3 is 13 amino acids. The ends lost 10 bases at V and 7 bases at J; junction bases unmatched: 11. The CDR3 reads CANSDRGMGEQYF. The CDR3 bases are TGTGCCAACTCGGACAGGGGAATGGGTGAGCAGTACTTC. Full variable domain (outside the CDR3, taken from reference TRBV28 and TRBJ2-7): DVKVTQSSRYLVKRTGEKVFLECVQDMDHENMFWYRQDPGLGLRLIYFSYDVKMKEKGDIPEGYSVSREKKERFSLILESASTNQTSMYLCANSDRGMGEQYFGPGTRLTVT.

A few counts support this clonotype. This chain uses TRBV19 with TRBJ1-2, with 7 nucleotides matching TRBD1. J gave up 0 bases and V 3 bases, and 4 bases lay outside the gene matches. The CDR3 has 15 amino acids. CDR1 is LNHDA and CDR2 is SQIVND in the germline V gene (reference sequence). The CDR3 protein is CASSMGQLANYGYTF. The DNA for the CDR3 is TGTGCCAGTAGTATGGGACAGTTAGCTAACTATGGCTACACCTTC.

The chain joins TRBV2 to TRBJ2-3; 9 positions match TRBD2. The length of the CDR3 is 17 residues. Germline CDR1 SNHLY, CDR2 FYNNEI. The trim removed 11 bases at V and 1 base at J, leaving 16 bases unmatched. The CDR3 here is CAETGSGGPAGTDTQYF. DNA of the CDR3: TGTGCCGAAACAGGTAGCGGGGGCCCGGCTGGCACAGATACGCAGTATTTT. Complete variable domain (other parts from reference TRBV2 and TRBJ2-3): EPEVTQTPSHQVTQMGQEVILRCVPISNHLYFYWYRQILGQKVEFLVSFYNNEISEKSEIFDDQFSVERPDGSNFTLKIRSTKLEDSAMYFCAETGSGGPAGTDTQYFGPGTRLTVL.

About this clonotype: A read error may account for a junction end that differs from germline. Here the CDR3 reads CANSPNYEQYF. CDR3 DNA: TGTGCCAACAGCCCCAATTACGAGCAGTACTTC. The rearrangement links TRBV7-9 to TRBJ2-7, with D hard to call. The V gene's germline CDR1 is SEHNR and CDR2 FQNEAQ (reference sequence). This CDR3 region has 11 residues.

Of note for this clonotype: This may be a read error: a much more frequent sequence differs by one nucleotide. This chain links TRBV6-2 or TRBV6-3 with TRBJ2-1; D is undetermined. Germline lookup yields CDR1 MNHEY and CDR2 SVGEGT. Trimming shortened V by 1 base and J by 6 bases, and 4 bases separated the two germline ends. CDR3 length: 12 residues. The CDR3 DNA reads TGTGCCAGCAGTTACTGGGGCAATGAGCAGTTCTTC. The encoded protein is CASSYWGNEQFF.

This clonotype was counted between two and nine times. The V and J genes are TRBV6-2 or TRBV6-3 and TRBJ2-7, with 7 bases identical to TRBD2. V was pared by 2 bases and J by 2 bases, with 6 bases of the junction left unmatched. The CDR3 extends over 15 amino acids. Germline CDR1 reads MNHEY; CDR2 reads SVGEGT. The CDR3 DNA reads as TGTGCCAGCAGTTACGTTACGGGGGGACCCTACGAGCAGTACTTC. Its translation: CASSYVTGGPYEQYF.